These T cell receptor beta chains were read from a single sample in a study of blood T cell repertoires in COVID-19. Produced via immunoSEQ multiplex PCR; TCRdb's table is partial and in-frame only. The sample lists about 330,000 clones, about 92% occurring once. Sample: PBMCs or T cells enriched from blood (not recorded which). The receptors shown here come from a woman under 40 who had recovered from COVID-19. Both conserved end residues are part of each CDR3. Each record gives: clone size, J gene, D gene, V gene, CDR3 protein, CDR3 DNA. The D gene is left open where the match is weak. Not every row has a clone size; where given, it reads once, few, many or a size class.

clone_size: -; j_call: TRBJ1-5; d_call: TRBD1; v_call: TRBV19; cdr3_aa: CASSIGTGMYQPQHF; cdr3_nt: TGTGCCAGTAGTATAGGGACAGGGATGTATCAGCCCCAGCATTTT
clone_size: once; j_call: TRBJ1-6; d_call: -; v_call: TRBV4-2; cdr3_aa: CASSQQVLGGISPLHF; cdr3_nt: TGTGCCAGCAGCCAACAAGTTTTAGGGGGAATTTCACCCCTCCACTTT
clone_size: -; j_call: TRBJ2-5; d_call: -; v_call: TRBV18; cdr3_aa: CASSPPGGRQETQYF; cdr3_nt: TGTGCCAGCTCACCACCGGGGGGAAGGCAAGAGACCCAGTACTTC
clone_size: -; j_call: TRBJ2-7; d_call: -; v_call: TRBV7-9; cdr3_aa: CASSLVRAEQYF; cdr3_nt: TGTGCCAGCAGCTTAGTCAGGGCCGAGCAGTACTTC
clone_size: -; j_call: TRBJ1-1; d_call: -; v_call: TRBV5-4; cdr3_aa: CASSRDGNTEAFF; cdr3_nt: TGTGCCAGCAGCCGAGATGGGAACACTGAAGCTTTCTTT
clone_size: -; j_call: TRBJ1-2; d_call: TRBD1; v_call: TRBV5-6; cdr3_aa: CASGSQGGGYTF; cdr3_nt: TGTGCCAGCGGATCACAGGGGGGCGGCTACACCTTC
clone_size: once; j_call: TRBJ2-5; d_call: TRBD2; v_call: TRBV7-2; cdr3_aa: CASSSLSGGAIRTETQYF; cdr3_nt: TGTGCCAGCAGCTCGCTAAGCGGGGGGGCCATCCGTACGGAGACCCAGTACTTC
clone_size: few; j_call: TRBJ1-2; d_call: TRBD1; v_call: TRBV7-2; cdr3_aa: CASSLWDRAFYGYTF; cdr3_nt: TGTGCCAGCAGCCTATGGGACAGAGCTTTCTATGGCTACACCTTC
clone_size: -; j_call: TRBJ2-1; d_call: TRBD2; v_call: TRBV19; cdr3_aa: CASNSGSASYNEQFF; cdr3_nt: TGTGCCAGTAATAGCGGGAGCGCCTCCTACAATGAGCAGTTCTTC
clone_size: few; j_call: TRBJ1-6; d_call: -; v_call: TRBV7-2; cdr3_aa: CASLPASGGSYNSPLHF; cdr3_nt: TGTGCCAGCCTACCCGCCTCGGGGGGCTCCTATAATTCACCCCTCCACTTT
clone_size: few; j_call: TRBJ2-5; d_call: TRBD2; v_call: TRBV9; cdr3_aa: CASSSGTSGRETQYF; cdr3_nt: TGTGCCAGCAGCTCCGGGACTAGTGGTAGGGAGACCCAGTACTTC
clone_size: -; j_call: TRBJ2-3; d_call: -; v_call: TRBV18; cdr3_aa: CASSPSAADTQYF; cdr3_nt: TGTGCCAGCTCACCGTCCGCGGCAGATACGCAGTATTTT
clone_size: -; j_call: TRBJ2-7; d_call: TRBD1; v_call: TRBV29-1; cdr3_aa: CSAGQGIYEQYF; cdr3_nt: TGCAGCGCTGGACAGGGTATCTACGAGCAGTACTTC
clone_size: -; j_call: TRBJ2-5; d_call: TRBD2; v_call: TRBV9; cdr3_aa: CASSVGSGQIAGGPRETQYF; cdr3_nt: TGTGCCAGCAGCGTAGGGTCCGGGCAGATAGCGGGAGGGCCCAGGGAGACCCAGTACTTC
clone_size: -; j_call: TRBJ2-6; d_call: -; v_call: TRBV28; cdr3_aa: CASREPQVSGANVLTF; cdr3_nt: TGTGCCAGCAGAGAGCCCCAGGTATCTGGGGCCAACGTCCTGACTTTC
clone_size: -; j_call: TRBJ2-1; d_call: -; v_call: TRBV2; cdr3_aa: CASSVRMASEQFF; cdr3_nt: TGTGCCAGCAGTGTCCGAATGGCTAGTGAGCAGTTCTTC
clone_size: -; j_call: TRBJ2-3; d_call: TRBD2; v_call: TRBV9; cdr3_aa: CASSVDGRADTQYF; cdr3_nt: TGTGCCAGCAGCGTCGACGGGAGGGCAGATACGCAGTATTTT
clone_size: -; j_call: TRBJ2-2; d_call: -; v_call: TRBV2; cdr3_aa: CASSSTGGELFF; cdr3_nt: TGTGCCAGCAGTTCCACAGGCGGGGAGCTGTTTTTT
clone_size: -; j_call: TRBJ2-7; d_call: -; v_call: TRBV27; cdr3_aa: CASKTRAEGRASEQYF; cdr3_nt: TGTGCCAGCAAGACCCGAGCGGAGGGGCGGGCCTCCGAGCAGTACTTC
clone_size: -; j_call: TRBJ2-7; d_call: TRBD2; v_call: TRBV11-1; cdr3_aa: CASSLEAGGGSYEQYF; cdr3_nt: TGTGCCAGCAGCTTAGAAGCGGGAGGGGGTTCGTACGAGCAGTACTTC
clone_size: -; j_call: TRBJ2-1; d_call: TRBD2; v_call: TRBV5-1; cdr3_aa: CASSLGTSGYNEQFF; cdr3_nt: TGCGCCAGCAGCTTGGGGACTAGCGGTTACAATGAGCAGTTCTTC
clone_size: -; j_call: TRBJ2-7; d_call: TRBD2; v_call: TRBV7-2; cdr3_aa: CASSLVGASGRFHEQYF; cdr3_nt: TGTGCCAGCAGCTTAGTTGGGGCTAGCGGGAGATTCCACGAGCAGTACTTC
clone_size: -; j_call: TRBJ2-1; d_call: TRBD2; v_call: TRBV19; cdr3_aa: CASIKTAGLAGGLYNEQFF; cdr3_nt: TGTGCCAGTATCAAAACCGCTGGACTAGCGGGGGGGCTCTACAATGAGCAGTTCTTC
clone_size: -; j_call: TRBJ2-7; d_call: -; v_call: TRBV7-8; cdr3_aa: CASSLASGLRNYEQYF; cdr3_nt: TGTGCCAGCAGCTTAGCTTCAGGGTTGAGAAATTACGAGCAGTACTTC
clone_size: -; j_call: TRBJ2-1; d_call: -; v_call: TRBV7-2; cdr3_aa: CASSLAAPTFYEQFF; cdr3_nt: TGTGCCAGCAGCTTAGCAGCGCCTACGTTTTATGAGCAGTTCTTC
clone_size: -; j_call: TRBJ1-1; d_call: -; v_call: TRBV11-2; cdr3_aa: CASSINRDLEAFF; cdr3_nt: TGTGCCAGCAGCATCAACAGGGACCTCGAAGCTTTCTTT
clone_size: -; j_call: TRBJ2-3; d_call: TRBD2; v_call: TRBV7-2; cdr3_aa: CASSSSSGRWGDTQYF; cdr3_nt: TGTGCCAGCAGCTCATCTAGCGGGAGGTGGGGAGATACGCAGTATTTT
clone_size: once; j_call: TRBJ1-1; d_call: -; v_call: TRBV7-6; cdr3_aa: CASSFGGNTEAFF; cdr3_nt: TGTGCCAGCAGCTTCGGGGGAAACACTGAAGCTTTCTTT